These 26 T cell receptor beta chains came from one sample sequenced in a study of blood T cell repertoires in COVID-19 (dated by TCRdb to the early 2020s). The library was prepared using the immunoSEQ multiplex PCR assay. This immuneACCESS table, as held by TCRdb, lists in-frame sequences with V and J called but not all clones. Of the missing ones, under half trace to an unresolved V gene in checked studies; the others have no known cause. Within this sample are some 360,000 clones, with approximately 89% of them counted one time only. Jointly, the top ten make up roughly 3.9% of the sample. The specimen sequenced was peripheral blood. The receptors were sampled from a woman in her sixties with COVID-19, enrolled during active disease.

This clone was counted once. This rearrangement joins TRBV5-1 to TRBJ2-2, with D perhaps TRBD1 (5 bases). The CDR3 runs to 17 residues. In germline, CDR1 is SGHRS, CDR2 YFSETQ. V was trimmed by 0 bases and J by 0 bases, leaving 12 bases between them. This CDR3 is CASSLAPQAANTGELFF. CDR3 coding DNA: TGCGCCAGCAGCTTGGCCCCACAGGCCGCGAACACCGGGGAGCTGTTTTTT.

The V call is TRBV29-1, the J call TRBJ1-2; tentative D call: TRBD1 (6 bases). The CDR3 is 14 amino acids. Germline V gene data show CDR1 as SQVTM and CDR2 as ANQGSEA. V was clipped by 1 base and J by 4 bases, with 13 bases between them. CDR3 nucleotide sequence: TGCAGCGTTGAAGGTTACAGGGAACTCTATGGCTACACCTTC. Amino acid sequence: CSVEGYRELYGYTF. The whole variable domain, remainder taken from reference TRBV29-1 and TRBJ1-2, is SAVISQKPSRDICQRGTSLTIQCQVDSQVTMMFWYRQQPGQSLTLIATANQGSEATYESGFVIDKFPISRPNLTFSTLTVSNMSPEDSSIYLCSVEGYRELYGYTFGSGTRLTVV.

This sequence joins TRBV6-5 and TRBJ1-1; tentatively, D is TRBD1 (5 bases). The CDR3 extends over 11 amino acids. The V gene's germline CDR1 is MNHEY and CDR2 SVGAGI. V was pared by 8 bases and J by 7 bases, with 11 bases between. The CDR3 spells CASEGVLEAFF. For the CDR3, the DNA is TGTGCCAGCGAAGGGGTACTTGAAGCTTTCTTT.

The chain recombines TRBV5-1 with TRBJ1-2, with D unresolved. The CDR3 is 12 residues long. V was shortened by 4 bases and J by 5 bases, with 9 bases between the two germline ends. Per germline, CDR1 SGHRS and CDR2 YFSETQ. The CDR3 region has the DNA TGCGCCAGCAGCCTACAGAGTTATGGCTACACCTTC. Protein: CASSLQSYGYTF.

The chain carries TRBV19 and TRBJ1-2, with D perhaps TRBD1 (5 bases). This CDR3 comprises 13 residues. Trimming shortened V by 4 bases and J by 4 bases, and 10 bases separated the two germline ends. Germline V gives CDR1 LNHDA, CDR2 SQIVND (reference sequence). The CDR3 bases are TGTGCCAGTAGTACGACAGTTTTCTATGGCTACACCTTC. Amino acid sequence: CASSTTVFYGYTF.

This chain links TRBV5-1 with TRBJ2-1; TRBD1 is a possible D gene (6 bases). V lost 6 bases and J 9 bases, leaving 19 bases between the germline ends. CDR1 and CDR2 (germline): SGHRS, YFSETQ. This CDR3 region has 14 residues. CDR3 bases: TGCGCCAGCATCATGGACAGATCACAGGGTGAGCAGTTCTTC. Protein product: CASIMDRSQGEQFF.

The CDR3 coding sequence is TGCGCCAGCAGCGCAAGTACCCAAGGGACAGAGAGAAACACCATATATTTT. It specifies CASSASTQGTERNTIYF. The rearrangement uses TRBV5-1 and TRBJ1-3; 7 bases match TRBD1. The CDR3 totals 17 residues. The J segment lost 5 bases and the V segment lost 4 bases, leaving 15 bases of the junction unmatched. Germline assignment: CDR1 SGHRS and CDR2 YFSETQ.

The chain couples TRBV12-5 to TRBJ2-1, with TRBD1 identical over 8 bases. Trimming cost V 5 bases and J 4 bases; bases outside gene matches: 4. The CDR3 is 14 amino acids. CDR1 is LGHNT, CDR2 FRNRAP, per germline. CDR3 nucleotide sequence: TGTGCTAGTGGTCCCGGACAGGGTTACAATGAGCAGTTCTTC. Translating gives CASGPGQGYNEQFF.

The table lists this clone with a count of one. J is TRBJ2-7 and V is TRBV5-4; 9 positions agree with TRBD2. This CDR3 is built from 15 residues. CDR1 and CDR2 (germline): SGHNT, YYREEE (reference sequence). The V gene end was trimmed by 3 bases and the J gene end by 2 bases; junction bases not matched to a gene: 6. Here the CDR3 reads CASSSTSGFAYEQYF. DNA of the CDR3: TGTGCCAGCAGCTCCACTAGCGGGTTTGCCTACGAGCAGTACTTC.

The rearrangement joins TRBV19 to TRBJ1-2; maybe TRBD1 (6 bases). Between the trimmed V and J ends, which lost 5 bases and 2 bases, there was a span of 12 bases. The CDR3 contains 14 residues. CDR1 and CDR2 from the germline V gene are LNHDA and SQIVND (reference sequence). The CDR3 nucleotides are TGTGCCAGTAGTGCCTTCACAGGGAACTATGGCTACACCTTC. Protein: CASSAFTGNYGYTF.

DNA for the CDR3: TGTGCCAGCAGCAAAGAGGCGGGGAATGAGCAGTTCTTC. Its protein product is CASSKEAGNEQFF. The rearrangement joins TRBV9 to TRBJ2-1, with D possibly matching TRBD2 (6 bases). V was shortened by 4 bases and J by 7 bases, with 12 bases between the two germline ends. The length of the CDR3 is 13 residues. The V gene's germline CDR1 is SGDLS and CDR2 YYNGEE. The full variable domain, rest sourced from reference TRBV9 and TRBJ2-1, is DSGVTQTPKHLITATGQRVTLRCSPRSGDLSVYWYQQSLDQGLQFLIQYYNGEERAKGNILERFSAQQFPDLHSELNLSSLELGDSALYFCASSKEAGNEQFFGPGTRLTVL.

The sample holds a few counts of this clone. This chain uses TRBV5-4 with TRBJ2-5, with 8 bases that match TRBD1. V was pared by 2 bases and J by 5 bases, with 5 bases of the junction left unmatched. The germline CDR1 and CDR2 sequences are SGHNT and YYREEE (reference sequence). This CDR3 is built from 14 residues. The CDR3, as DNA: TGTGCCAGCAGCTTCGACAGGGGTGCGGAGACCCAGTACTTC. This codes for CASSFDRGAETQYF.

The rearrangement uses TRBV3-1 (or the pseudogene TRBV3-2) and TRBJ1-4, with D unclear. Deletions cut 9 bases from V and 8 bases from J, with 19 bases between. In germline, CDR1 is LGHDT, CDR2 YNNKEL (reference sequence). The CDR3 contains 14 residues. CDR3 region: CASKRAGVLEKLFF. CDR3 sequence (DNA): TGTGCCAGTAAGAGGGCAGGTGTTCTGGAAAAACTGTTTTTT.

The chain combines TRBV19 with TRBJ1-6; D is possibly TRBD1 (5 bases). From germline, CDR1 is LNHDA and CDR2 SQIVND (reference sequence). The CDR3 has 15 amino acids. V was trimmed by 9 bases and J by 2 bases, leaving 14 bases between them. The CDR3 DNA is TGTGCCAGCAGCGGGGCCGGACCCTATAATTCACCCCTCCACTTT. The encoded protein is CASSGAGPYNSPLHF.

This clone has only one observation. Different DNA sequences within this sample yield the same CDR3. The rearrangement joins TRBV6-5 to TRBJ1-1; 12 bases fit TRBD1. The CDR3 is 14 residues long. V lost 6 bases, J lost 5 bases, and 4 bases stayed unmatched. Germline CDR1 and CDR2: MNHEY and SVGAGI. CDR3 nucleotides: TGTGCCAGCAGGGGGGACAGGGGGCGGACTGAAGCTTTCTTT. It is translated as CASRGDRGRTEAFF.

The chain combines TRBV28 with TRBJ1-6; D may be TRBD1 (6 bases). Trimming left V 7 bases short and J 10 bases short, with 20 bases between. Germline CDR1 is MDHEN and CDR2 is SYDVKM. This CDR3 is 15 amino acids long. The CDR3, as DNA: TGTGCCAGCATCAAGGCGGGGGGCGTCAGGTCACCCCTCCACTTT. This codes for CASIKAGGVRSPLHF.

As concerns this clone: The sample carries other DNA sequences with the same CDR3. The gene calls are TRBV12-3 or TRBV12-4 and TRBJ1-1; D is uncertain. Between the trimmed V and J ends, which lost 3 bases and 1 base, there was a span of 6 bases. The CDR3 has 13 residues. The CDR3 loop is CASSLRANTEAFF. The CDR3 DNA follows: TGTGCCAGCAGTTTGAGGGCGAACACTGAAGCTTTCTTT.

The chain combines TRBV6-2 or TRBV6-3 with TRBJ2-7; possible D gene TRBD2, 5 bases. The V and J ends lost 3 bases and 3 bases respectively, with 15 bases between them. The CDR3 is 15 residues long. Germline V gene lookup returns CDR1 MNHEY and CDR2 SVGEGT. The DNA of the CDR3 is TGTGCCAGCAGTTATGGCCGGGAACTGAACTACGAGCAGTACTTC. This sequence encodes CASSYGRELNYEQYF.

The chain is built from TRBV7-8 and TRBJ1-5; 7 nucleotides agree with TRBD1. The trim removed 4 bases at V and 8 bases at J, leaving 8 bases unmatched. The CDR3 runs 14 residues. Germline V CDR1 and CDR2: SGHVS, FQNEAQ. The CDR3 DNA reads TGTGCCAGCAGCTCACAGGGGCCCGGTGAGCCCCAGCATTTT. Residues: CASSSQGPGEPQHF.

The V and J genes are TRBV6-2 or TRBV6-3 and TRBJ2-5; D is perhaps TRBD2 (5 bases). This CDR3 has 17 amino acids. The V and J ends lost 0 bases and 1 base respectively, with 15 bases between them. Germline CDR1 and CDR2: MNHEY and SVGEGT. DNA for the CDR3: TGTGCCAGCAGTTACTCGAATACTAGATTTCTCCAAGAGACCCAGTACTTC. This codes for CASSYSNTRFLQETQYF.

The V call is TRBV3-1 (or the pseudogene TRBV3-2), the J call TRBJ2-7; D unresolved. With 1 base removed from V and 2 bases from J, the gap between germline ends came to 9 bases. CDR1 and CDR2 (germline): LGHDT, YNNKEL (reference sequence). The CDR3 has 14 amino acids. The CDR3 sequence: CASSQVAGAYEQYF. Written as DNA, the CDR3 is TGTGCCAGCAGCCAAGTGGCCGGAGCCTACGAGCAGTACTTC.

This clone has a single count. The chain is built from TRBV9 and TRBJ2-3, with 13 bases that match TRBD2. The CDR3 has 17 residues. The V gene's germline CDR1 is SGDLS and CDR2 YYNGEE. The J segment lost 5 bases and the V segment lost 3 bases, leaving 9 bases of the junction unmatched. The CDR3, as DNA: TGTGCCAGCAGCGCCCGGACTAGCGGGGGCGTGTTAGATACGCAGTATTTT. Translated, it gives CASSARTSGGVLDTQYF.

The rearrangement uses TRBV6-1 and TRBJ2-3; a weak D match, TRBD2 (5 bases). Per germline, CDR1 MNHNS and CDR2 SASEGT. The CDR3 runs to 16 residues. V gave up 1 base and J gave up 4 bases, with 15 bases separating them. CDR3 DNA sequence: TGTGCCAGCAGTGAAGTAGCCAGCCCGCGGGCAGATACGCAGTATTTT. It is translated as CASSEVASPRADTQYF.

The gene calls are TRBV29-1 and TRBJ2-1, with unresolved D. The V end was cut by 7 bases, the J end by 0 bases, with 10 bases between. This CDR3 has 13 amino acids. Germline V gene lookup returns CDR1 SQVTM and CDR2 ANQGSEA. The CDR3 loop reads CSGSLSSYNEQFF. The CDR3, as DNA: TGCAGCGGTAGCCTGAGCTCCTACAATGAGCAGTTCTTC.

V usage is TRBV5-1 and J usage is TRBJ1-4, with 9 bases that match TRBD1. V lost 4 bases and J lost 6; bases outside the gene matches: 7. This CDR3 is built from 15 residues. Germline values: CDR1 SGHRS, CDR2 YFSETQ. The CDR3 DNA follows: TGCGCCAGCAGCCTCGGGACAGGGAGGTATGAAAAACTGTTTTTT. Its translation is CASSLGTGRYEKLFF.

The rearrangement joins TRBV11-1 to TRBJ1-1; D is unresolved. CDR1 and CDR2 (germline): SGHAT, FQDESV (reference sequence). Trimming pared 2 bases from V and 2 bases from J, leaving 6 bases between. The CDR3 has 13 amino acids. CDR3 in DNA: TGTGCCAGCAGCTTACAGGAAAACACTGAAGCTTTCTTT. It encodes CASSLQENTEAFF. The variable domain in full, completed from reference TRBV11-1 and TRBJ1-1, reads EAEVAQSPRYKITEKSQAVAFWCDPISGHATLYWYRQILGQGPELLVQFQDESVVDDSQLPKDRFSAERLKGVDSTLKIQPAELGDSAMYLCASSLQENTEAFFGQGTRLTVV.